The 28 T cell receptor beta chains presented below share a single source sample, sequenced in a study of shared clonotypes between healthy human individuals. The table came from immunoSEQ multiplex PCR; TCRdb's copy has only in-frame clones and leaves some out. Among 1,500,000 or so clones listed, approximately 98.5% were seen once. Source material: naive CD4+ T cells sorted from blood. The sample's subset: CD45RA+ positively selected. These receptor sequences come from a man aged 25-40 years in good health.

This chain links TRBV7-5 with TRBJ2-3; TRBD2, the table's D call, was not compared with the DNA. TRBV7-5 is a pseudogene. The CDR3 is made up of 18 amino acids. The CDR3 sequence is CVRSCLVAPWGGLNTQYF. CDR3 bases: TGTGTCAGAAGCTGCTTAGTAGCCCCCTGGGGGGGGCTAAATACGCAGTATTTT.

The J gene is TRBJ2-2, the V gene TRBV4-3; perhaps D is TRBD1 or TRBD2 (5 bases each). CDR1 and CDR2 from the germline V gene are LGHNA and YSLEER. V shed 0 bases and J shed 4 bases, with 9 bases lying between them. The CDR3 totals 15 residues. In DNA form, the CDR3 reads TGCGCCAGCAGCCAAGATATGGGGGTCACCGGGGAGCTGTTTTTT. Protein sequence: CASSQDMGVTGELFF.

The chain joins TRBV2 to TRBJ2-7, with 11 positions matching TRBD1. CDR3 length equals 13 residues. The V gene end was trimmed by 4 bases and the J gene end by 6 bases; junction bases not matched to a gene: 2. Per germline, CDR1 SNHLY and CDR2 FYNNEI. In DNA, the CDR3 is TGTGCCAGCAGTGCAGGGACAGGGGGCGAGCAGTACTTC. Translation gives CASSAGTGGEQYF. Using reference TRBV2 and TRBJ2-7 for the parts outside the CDR3, the full variable domain is EPEVTQTPSHQVTQMGQEVILRCVPISNHLYFYWYRQILGQKVEFLVSFYNNEISEKSEIFDDQFSVERPDGSNFTLKIRSTKLEDSAMYFCASSAGTGGEQYFGPGTRLTVT.

The CDR3 region has the DNA TGTGCCAGCAGGAGACAGGGGGTCGGAGACGAGCAGTACTTC. This gives the protein CASRRQGVGDEQYF. The chain has TRBV6-5 and TRBJ2-7; 9 bases agree with TRBD1. Per the germline V gene, CDR1 is MNHEY and CDR2 is SVGAGI. CDR3 size: 14 residues. Trimming at V came to 6 bases and at J to 5 bases, leaving 8 bases not matched to a gene.

The chain couples TRBV5-5 to TRBJ2-3; D is possibly TRBD1 (6 bases). The CDR3 totals 15 residues. V was cut by 4 bases and J by 3 bases, with 15 bases left in between. Germline assignment: CDR1 SGHKS and CDR2 YYEKEE (reference sequence). CDR3 DNA: TGTGCCAGCAGCCCCAGGGGACCGGCGACAGATACGCAGTATTTT. Its protein is CASSPRGPATDTQYF.

The chain joins TRBV6-5 to TRBJ2-7; D remains ambiguous. Germline V CDR1 and CDR2: MNHEY, SVGAGI. The CDR3 length is 11 residues. Trimming took off 2 bases at V and 5 bases at J, with 4 bases between the two ends. CDR3: CASSYGDEQYF. The CDR3 DNA is TGTGCCAGCAGTTACGGGGACGAGCAGTACTTC.

V and J are TRBV6-6 and TRBJ2-5; D is unresolved. Per the germline V gene, CDR1 is MNHNY and CDR2 is SVGAGI (reference sequence). V lost 2 bases and J lost 2, with 6 bases in between. The CDR3 loop spans 13 amino acids. The CDR3: CASSYRSQETQYF. The CDR3 DNA reads TGTGCCAGCAGTTACCGGTCACAAGAGACCCAGTACTTC.

The V and J genes are TRBV7-9 and TRBJ1-1, with a weak D call TRBD1 (6 bases). Germline assignment: CDR1 SEHNR and CDR2 FQNEAQ (reference sequence). The CDR3 is 14 residues long. The V and J ends lost 6 bases and 1 base respectively, with 12 bases between them. In nucleotides, the CDR3 is TGTGCCAGCAGGCCCGGACAGCCGAACACTGAAGCTTTCTTT. Its protein is CASRPGQPNTEAFF.

The rearrangement links TRBV5-1 to TRBJ2-6, with D perhaps matching TRBD1 (5 bases). Between the trimmed V and J ends, which lost 0 bases and 0 bases, there was a span of 10 bases. Germline loops: CDR1 SGHRS, CDR2 YFSETQ. The CDR3 is 17 residues long. CDR3 region: CASSLDYRHSGANVLTF. The CDR3 DNA reads as TGCGCCAGCAGCTTGGATTACAGGCACTCTGGGGCCAACGTCCTGACTTTC. The entire variable domain, with the rest obtained from reference TRBV5-1 and TRBJ2-6, is as follows: KAGVTQTPRYLIKTRGQQVTLSCSPISGHRSVSWYQQTPGQGLQFLFEYFSETQRNKGNFPGRFSGRQFSNSRSEMNVSTLELGDSALYLCASSLDYRHSGANVLTFGAGSRLTVL.

V and J are TRBV27 and TRBJ2-3; D possibly uses TRBD1 or TRBD2 (5 bases each). CDR3 length: 16 amino acids. In germline, CDR1 is MNHEY, CDR2 SMNVEV (reference sequence). Deletions cut 6 bases from V and 14 bases from J, with 30 bases between. CDR3 sequence (DNA): TGTGCCAGCAGATCCGGGACGCAGGATGTCGGCGGCCCTCCGTATTTT. Translated, it gives CASRSGTQDVGGPPYF.

In the case of this clone: Other DNA sequences within the sample encode an identical CDR3. Here the CDR3 reads CASSLRVGTEAFF. The CDR3 DNA reads as TGCGCCAGCAGCCTGAGGGTGGGCACTGAAGCTTTCTTT. V usage is TRBV5-1 and J usage is TRBJ1-1; D unresolved. V gave up 4 bases and J gave up 4 bases, with 11 bases separating them. The V gene's germline CDR1 is SGHRS and CDR2 YFSETQ. This CDR3 has 13 amino acids. Variable domain in full (rest from reference TRBV5-1 and TRBJ1-1): KAGVTQTPRYLIKTRGQQVTLSCSPISGHRSVSWYQQTPGQGLQFLFEYFSETQRNKGNFPGRFSGRQFSNSRSEMNVSTLELGDSALYLCASSLRVGTEAFFGQGTRLTVV.

The V gene is TRBV5-1, the J gene TRBJ2-1; the match to TRBD2 covers 9 bases. The trim removed 1 base at V and 4 bases at J, leaving 6 bases unmatched. In germline, CDR1 is SGHRS, CDR2 YFSETQ. The CDR3 runs to 16 residues. The CDR3 DNA sequence: TGCGCCAGCAGCTTGTTAGCGGGAGTGGAATACAATGAGCAGTTCTTC. This translates into CASSLLAGVEYNEQFF.

The chain uses TRBV5-1 and TRBJ2-7, with 9 bases aligning to TRBD2. The CDR3 consists of 18 residues. V dropped 0 bases and J dropped 7; count of bases not matched to a gene: 17. From germline, CDR1 is SGHRS and CDR2 YFSETQ. The CDR3 nucleotides read TGCGCCAGCAGCTTGGAGGTCCTAATCAGCGGGAGGCCACGGGAGCAGTACTTC. It encodes CASSLEVLISGRPREQYF. Full variable domain (missing parts from reference TRBV5-1 and TRBJ2-7): KAGVTQTPRYLIKTRGQQVTLSCSPISGHRSVSWYQQTPGQGLQFLFEYFSETQRNKGNFPGRFSGRQFSNSRSEMNVSTLELGDSALYLCASSLEVLISGRPREQYFGPGTRLTVT.

The rearrangement joins TRBV28 to TRBJ2-7; 12 nucleotides agree with TRBD2. CDR1 and CDR2 from the germline V gene are MDHEN and SYDVKM. Unmatched junction bases numbered 7, after V lost 4 bases and J lost 6 bases. The CDR3 totals 15 residues. The CDR3 is CASSSLAGGPVEQYF. The CDR3 DNA reads TGTGCCAGCAGTTCGCTAGCGGGAGGGCCAGTCGAGCAGTACTTC.

This clone has just one count. V usage is TRBV28 and J usage is TRBJ2-7; D tentatively fits TRBD1 or TRBD2 (6 bases each). The V gene lost 6 bases and the J gene lost 2 bases, with 20 bases spanning the gap. The germline V gene encodes CDR1 MDHEN and CDR2 SYDVKM. The CDR3 extends over 16 amino acids. The CDR3 bases are TGTGCCAGCAGACCGTACAGGGACTTCCAGACCTACGAGCAGTACTTC. Its protein product is CASRPYRDFQTYEQYF.

The gene calls are TRBV6-1 and TRBJ1-4, with a tentative D call TRBD1 (6 bases). Trimming shortened V by 2 bases and J by 4 bases, and 8 bases separated the two germline ends. From germline, CDR1 is MNHNS and CDR2 SASEGT. This CDR3 has 14 amino acids. CDR3 sequence (DNA): TGTGCCAGCAGTGAAACAGGGAGTAATGAAAAACTGTTTTTT. It translates to CASSETGSNEKLFF.

This chain connects TRBV6-1 to TRBJ1-1, with D unclear. Germline loops: CDR1 MNHNS, CDR2 SASEGT. This CDR3 has 10 residues. V lost 4 bases and J lost 7, with 4 bases in between. The CDR3 region has the DNA TGTGCCAGCAGTGTTATTGAAGCTTTCTTT. Its protein is CASSVIEAFF.

The chain links TRBV5-1 to TRBJ2-5, with 9 bases aligning to TRBD2. The V and J ends lost 5 bases and 2 bases, in that order; junction bases with no gene match: 10. CDR1 is SGHRS, CDR2 YFSETQ, per germline. This CDR3 has 16 residues. For the CDR3, the DNA is TGCGCCAGCAGTAGGTTAGCGGGAGTCGGGCAAGAGACCCAGTACTTC. Translating it yields CASSRLAGVGQETQYF.

The chain is built from TRBV11-2 and TRBJ2-5; D unresolved. V lost 3 bases and J 1 base, leaving 9 bases between the germline ends. The CDR3 loop spans 14 amino acids. Germline V lookup: CDR1 SGHAT, CDR2 FQNNGV. In DNA form, the CDR3 reads TGTGCCAGCAGCTTCGTGGGCGGCCAAGAGACCCAGTACTTC. Protein product: CASSFVGGQETQYF.

The genes are TRBV9 and TRBJ1-1; 11 bases are a match to TRBD1. Trimming removed 4 bases from V and 4 bases from J; junction bases left unmatched: 9. The germline V gene has CDR1 SGDLS and CDR2 YYNGEE. The CDR3 length is 16 residues. CDR3 protein: CASSSADRGPATEAFF. CDR3 nucleotide sequence: TGTGCCAGCAGCTCTGCGGACAGGGGGCCCGCCACTGAAGCTTTCTTT.

Of note for this clone: Other DNA sequences from this sample encode an identical CDR3 as well. The chain carries TRBV29-1 and TRBJ2-5; D is perhaps TRBD1 or TRBD2 (6 bases each). Looked up from germline, CDR1 is SQVTM and CDR2 is ANQGSEA. This CDR3 comprises 11 residues. V lost 6 bases to trimming and J lost 5 bases, with 10 bases between them. CDR3 region: CSVRGGETQYF. Written as DNA, the CDR3 is TGCAGCGTACGAGGGGGGGAGACCCAGTACTTC.

The V and J genes are TRBV6-5 and TRBJ2-7, with TRBD1 identical over 8 bases. Germline values: CDR1 MNHEY, CDR2 SVGAGI. The trim removed 6 bases at V and 6 bases at J, leaving 10 bases unmatched. The CDR3 runs 14 residues. The DNA of the CDR3 is TGTGCCAGCAGCCTCGGACAGGGCGTCTCCGAGCAGTACTTC. Translation gives CASSLGQGVSEQYF.

This clone has a single count. V gene TRBV2 combines with J gene TRBJ1-1; 8 bases align to TRBD1. CDR3 length: 15 residues. From germline, CDR1 is SNHLY and CDR2 FYNNEI. V shed 7 bases, J shed 2 bases, and the junction held 9 bases outside the gene matches. CDR3 amino acids: CASIGQGKINTEAFF. The CDR3 nucleotides read TGTGCCAGCATAGGACAGGGCAAGATAAACACTGAAGCTTTCTTT.

V gene TRBV5-1 combines with J gene TRBJ2-7; D gene unclear. The CDR3 has 13 residues. Germline V gene sequence: CDR1 SGHRS, CDR2 YFSETQ. V shed 0 bases and J shed 3 bases, with 7 bases lying between them. CDR3 coding DNA: TGCGCCAGCAGCTTGGCCAAGTTCTACGAGCAGTACTTC. Residues: CASSLAKFYEQYF.

This sequence joins TRBV18 and TRBJ2-1; 12 bases are shared with TRBD2. The junction had 3 bases not matched to a gene; V was cut back by 0 bases and J by 6 bases. The CDR3 has 16 residues. CDR1 KGHSH and CDR2 LQKENI come from the germline V gene. The CDR3 is CASSPPTSGRTNEQFF. The CDR3 bases are TGTGCCAGCTCACCACCGACTAGCGGGAGAACCAATGAGCAGTTCTTC.

The J gene is TRBJ2-1, the V gene TRBV6-5; D gene ambiguous. This CDR3 has 15 amino acids. Germline values: CDR1 MNHEY, CDR2 SVGAGI. Trimming took off 6 bases at V and 0 bases at J, with 12 bases between the two ends. This CDR3 is CASRALISSYNEQFF. CDR3 coding DNA: TGTGCCAGCAGGGCACTTATTAGCTCCTACAATGAGCAGTTCTTC.

This clone was picked up one time. The chain employs TRBV29-1 and TRBJ2-2, with TRBD1 identical over 11 bases. Germline assignment: CDR1 SQVTM and CDR2 ANQGSEA. This CDR3 has 13 residues. Germline trimming cut 7 bases from V and 6 bases from J; bases unmatched to any gene: 4. CDR3 loop: CSARTGGPGELFF. DNA for the CDR3: TGCAGCGCAAGGACAGGGGGCCCCGGGGAGCTGTTTTTT.

The chain has TRBV28 and TRBJ2-3; perhaps TRBD2 as D (5 bases). Trimming left V 8 bases short and J 5 bases short, with 17 bases between. This CDR3 region has 14 residues. CDR1 and CDR2 (germline): MDHEN, SYDVKM. In DNA, the CDR3 is TGTGCCAGCCGTCGGACGGAAGAGGGAGATACGCAGTATTTT. It is translated as CASRRTEEGDTQYF.